This is a list of T cell receptor beta chains from one sample in a study of blood T cell repertoires in COVID-19. Clones were sequenced by immunoSEQ multiplex PCR, and TCRdb holds only the in-frame ones, with some missing. This sample has roughly 300,000 clones, with 85% found just once. The sample comprised PBMCs or T cells enriched from blood (not recorded which). These TCRs come from a woman aged 45-65 years who had recovered from COVID-19. The CDR3 runs from the conserved cysteine through the conserved F or W. Each record gives: J gene, D gene, clone size, V gene, CDR3 protein, CDR3 DNA. D genes are given only for firm matches. Size is omitted from some rows. Given values are once, few, many or a class for expanded clones.

TRBJ1-2 . . TRBV20-1 CSASFQSYGYTF TGCAGTGCTAGTTTCCAGTCCTATGGCTACACCTTC
TRBJ1-5 . . TRBV2 CASSEEGGLGQPQHF TGTGCCAGCAGTGAAGAAGGTGGGCTCGGACAGCCCCAGCATTTT
TRBJ2-2 TRBD1 . TRBV19 CASSGQANTGELFF TGTGCCAGTTCTGGACAGGCGAACACCGGGGAGCTGTTTTTT
TRBJ1-4 . . TRBV3-1/TRBV3-2 CASSHPRGEKLFF TGTGCCAGCAGCCACCCGCGCGGGGAAAAACTGTTTTTT
TRBJ2-7 TRBD2 . TRBV27 CASSLLLGLAGPYEQYF TGTGCCAGCAGTTTATTGTTGGGACTAGCGGGGCCGTACGAGCAGTACTTC
TRBJ2-7 . . TRBV6-5 CASSYHTSSYEQYF TGTGCCAGCAGTTATCACACAAGCTCCTACGAGCAGTACTTC
TRBJ1-1 TRBD1 . TRBV7-9 CASRAAPRDREGTEAFF TGTGCCAGCAGAGCAGCCCCACGGGACAGGGAGGGGACTGAAGCTTTCTTT
TRBJ1-1 TRBD1 . TRBV5-8 CASSLVVGTGVNTEAFF TGTGCCAGCAGCTTGGTGGTTGGGACAGGGGTTAACACTGAAGCTTTCTTT
TRBJ2-7 . once TRBV12-3/TRBV12-4 CASRQGQYEQYF TGTGCCAGCAGACAAGGACAGTACGAGCAGTACTTC
TRBJ1-5 TRBD1 . TRBV15 CATSRDSSSNQPQHF TGTGCCACCAGCCGGGACAGCTCAAGCAATCAGCCCCAGCATTTT
TRBJ1-6 . once TRBV15 CATSTMAQNSPLHF TGTGCCACCAGCACCATGGCACAGAATTCACCCCTCCACTTT
TRBJ1-2 . . TRBV6-5 CASSLGQGYYGYTF TGTGCCAGCAGTTTAGGGCAGGGATACTATGGCTACACCTTC
TRBJ2-2 TRBD1 . TRBV13 CASSEDRGSPGELFF TGTGCCAGCAGCGAGGACAGGGGATCCCCCGGGGAGCTGTTTTTT
TRBJ2-6 . . TRBV19 CASSFSSGANVLTF TGTGCCAGTAGTTTCAGCTCTGGGGCCAACGTCCTGACTTTC
TRBJ1-2 . once TRBV10-2 CASSEGRGWNYGYTF TGCGCCAGCAGTGAAGGCAGGGGCTGGAACTATGGCTACACCTTC
TRBJ1-1 . . TRBV11-2 CASSLGGQGSTEAFF TGTGCCAGCAGCTTAGGGGGGCAGGGTTCCACTGAAGCTTTCTTT
TRBJ1-1 TRBD1 . TRBV19 CASRNNRGEVEAFF TGTGCCAGTAGGAACAACAGGGGCGAGGTTGAAGCTTTCTTT
TRBJ1-5 . . TRBV28 CASSLYSRGNQPQHF TGTGCCAGCAGTTTATATTCCCGGGGCAATCAGCCCCAGCATTTT
TRBJ2-2 . . TRBV19 CASTPVRRETNGGELFF TGTGCCAGTACCCCTGTTCGTAGGGAGACTAATGGCGGGGAGCTGTTTTTT
TRBJ2-2 . . TRBV6-5 CASSYTSYTGELFF TGTGCCAGCAGTTACACTAGTTACACCGGGGAGCTGTTTTTT
TRBJ2-3 . . TRBV30 CAWSAQSTDTQYF TGTGCCTGGAGTGCTCAGAGCACAGATACGCAGTATTTT
TRBJ1-2 . . TRBV4-1 CASSQDGRGTYYYGYTF TGCGCCAGCAGCCAAGATGGGCGGGGAACCTACTACTATGGCTACACCTTC
TRBJ1-1 . . TRBV9 CASSVTSGMNTEAFF TGTGCCAGCAGCGTAACTTCCGGGATGAACACTGAAGCTTTCTTT
TRBJ2-7 TRBD1 . TRBV19 CASSTQTGSSYEQYF TGTGCCAGTAGTACTCAGACAGGGAGCTCCTACGAGCAGTACTTC
TRBJ1-5 . . TRBV7-9 CASSLFGGGNQPQHF TGTGCCAGCAGCTTATTCGGGGGTGGCAATCAGCCCCAGCATTTT
TRBJ1-4 TRBD1 . TRBV6-5 CASRNPRGLAEKLFF TGTGCCAGCAGGAACCCAAGGGGGCTGGCGGAAAAACTGTTTTTT
TRBJ1-2 TRBD1 . TRBV6-1 CASSAKYSGTEVGGYTF TGTGCCAGCAGTGCGAAATACTCCGGGACAGAAGTGGGCGGCTACACCTTC
TRBJ1-1 . few TRBV6-4 CASSLQDNTEAFF TGTGCCAGCAGTCTACAGGACAACACTGAAGCTTTCTTT
TRBJ1-4 . . TRBV24-1 CATSDPGEKLFF TGTGCCACCAGTGATCCGGGGGAAAAACTGTTTTTT
TRBJ1-5 . . TRBV10-2 CASSESPTWWPQHF TGCGCCAGCAGTGAGTCCCCAACATGGTGGCCCCAGCATTTT
TRBJ2-3 TRBD2 . TRBV15 CATSAQMAMGLAGPRDTQYF TGTGCCACCAGCGCCCAGATGGCCATGGGGCTAGCGGGTCCCCGGGATACGCAGTATTTT
TRBJ2-7 . . TRBV19 CASSPHRQVPLKRYEQYF TGTGCCAGTAGTCCCCACCGACAGGTACCCTTAAAACGCTACGAGCAGTACTTC
TRBJ1-1 TRBD1 . TRBV6-5 CASRFSGQMNTEAFF TGTGCCAGCAGATTCTCGGGACAGATGAACACTGAAGCTTTCTTT
TRBJ1-6 TRBD1 . TRBV6-5 CASRVDRSNSPLHF TGTGCCAGCAGGGTGGACAGGTCGAATTCACCCCTCCACTTT
TRBJ2-5 . . TRBV23-1 CARDLRNREDETQYF TGCGCCAGAGACCTTAGAAACAGGGAAGATGAGACCCAGTACTTC
TRBJ2-1 TRBD1 . TRBV30 CAWNFNRGREQFF TGTGCCTGGAATTTCAACAGGGGGCGTGAGCAGTTCTTC
TRBJ2-2 . . TRBV15 CATSGHNTGELFF TGTGCCACCAGCGGACATAACACCGGGGAGCTGTTTTTT
TRBJ2-7 . . TRBV12-3/TRBV12-4 CASRLTGSYEQYF TGTGCCAGCAGACTGACAGGTTCCTACGAGCAGTACTTC
TRBJ1-5 TRBD1 . TRBV27 CASRIRGQVNQPQHF TGTGCCAGCAGAATCAGGGGGCAGGTCAATCAGCCCCAGCATTTT
TRBJ1-4 . . TRBV29-1 CSVEVAGNEKLFF TGCAGCGTTGAAGTCGCAGGGAATGAAAAACTGTTTTTT
TRBJ1-6 . . TRBV7-2 CASSLGRTVNSPLHF TGTGCCAGCAGCTTGGGCAGAACAGTGAATTCACCCCTCCACTTT
TRBJ1-1 TRBD1 . TRBV5-1 CASSASGGQTEAFF TGCGCCAGCAGCGCCTCAGGGGGTCAGACTGAAGCTTTCTTT
TRBJ1-1 TRBD1 . TRBV27 CASSSSLGQGGTEAFF TGTGCCAGCAGTTCCTCCCTTGGACAGGGGGGAACTGAAGCTTTCTTT
TRBJ1-4 TRBD1 . TRBV2 CASGGTGGIINEKLFF TGTGCCAGCGGTGGGACAGGGGGCATCATTAATGAAAAACTGTTTTTT
TRBJ1-4 TRBD1 . TRBV24-1 CATSDSDPTGSNEKLFF TGTGCCACCAGTGATTCCGATCCGACAGGGAGCAATGAAAAACTGTTTTTT
TRBJ2-7 . once TRBV28 CASSLVAGDSYEQYF TGTGCCAGCAGTTTGGTAGCCGGGGACTCCTACGAGCAGTACTTC